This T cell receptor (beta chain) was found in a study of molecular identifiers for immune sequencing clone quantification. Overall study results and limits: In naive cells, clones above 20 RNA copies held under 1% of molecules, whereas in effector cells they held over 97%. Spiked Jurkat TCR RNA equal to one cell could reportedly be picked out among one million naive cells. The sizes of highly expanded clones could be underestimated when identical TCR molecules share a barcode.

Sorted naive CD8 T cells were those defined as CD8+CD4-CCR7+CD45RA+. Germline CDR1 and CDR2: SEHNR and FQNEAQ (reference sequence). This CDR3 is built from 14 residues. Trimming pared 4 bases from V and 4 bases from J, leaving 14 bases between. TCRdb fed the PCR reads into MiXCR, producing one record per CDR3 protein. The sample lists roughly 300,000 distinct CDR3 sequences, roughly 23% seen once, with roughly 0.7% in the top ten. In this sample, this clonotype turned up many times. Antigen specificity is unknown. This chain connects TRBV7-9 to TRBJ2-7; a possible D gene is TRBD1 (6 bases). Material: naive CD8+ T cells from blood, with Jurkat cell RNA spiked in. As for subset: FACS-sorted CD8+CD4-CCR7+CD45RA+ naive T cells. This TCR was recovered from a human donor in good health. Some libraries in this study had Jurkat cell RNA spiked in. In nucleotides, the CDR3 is TGTGCCAGCAGCTCGTCCGTAGGGGGTTACGAGCAGTACTTC. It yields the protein CASSSSVGGYEQYF. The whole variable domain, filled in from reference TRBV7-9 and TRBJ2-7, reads DTGVSQNPRHKITKRGQNVTFRCDPISEHNRLYWYRQTLGQGPEFLTYFQNEAQLEKSRLLSDRFSAERPKGSFSTLEIQRTEQGDSAMYLCASSSSVGGYEQYFGPGTRLTVT.